This TCR beta chain comes out of a study of CD8 T cells in Susac syndrome. Random-hexamer reverse transcription was applied to roughly 0.5 to 1 ug RNA. Multiplex immunoSEQ PCR targeted 54 Vbeta and 13 Jbeta TCR beta segments. TCRdb processed the immunoSEQ multiplex PCR reads anew with MiXCR; each CDR3 protein has one entry. The sample holds about 180,000 distinct CDR3 sequences, under 95% seen once. The V gene lost 0 bases and the J gene lost 4 bases, with 8 bases spanning the gap. The CDR3 sequence is 14 residues long. CDR1 is SGDLS and CDR2 is YYNGEE in the germline V gene. The V gene is TRBV9, the J gene TRBJ2-1; no definite D call. The receptor comes from a human donor with Susac syndrome. The sequencing input was CD4+ T cells from PBMCs. The CDR3: CASSVALSYNEQFF. The DNA of the CDR3 is TGTGCCAGCAGCGTAGCCCTCTCATACAATGAGCAGTTCTTC.